This T cell receptor beta chain was profiled in a study of cytomegalovirus exposure and HLA in healthy donors. About the research overall: The roughly 130 validation repertoires, a later analysis reported, used the same platform as the 700 or so repertoires from the first cohort.

To note about this clone: The antigen is not known.

Study results and caveats: In vitro confirmation showed three CMV-associated chains to be CMV antigen specific.

Donors were drawn from the 120-subject validation cohort, separate from the approximately 620-subject first cohort. Germline lookup yields CDR1 MNHNY and CDR2 SVGAGI (reference sequence). J was trimmed by 6 bases and V by 2 bases; bases with no gene match: 5. CDR3 length: 14 amino acids. Here immunoSEQ multiplex PCR was the method, and the copy in TCRdb shows in-frame clones only, minus some. The repertoire holds some 130,000 clones, with about 94% as singletons. The sequenced material came from PBMCs. The sequence came from a man aged 18 to 29 in good health and CMV-seropositive. J is TRBJ2-7 and V is TRBV6-6; 9 bases line up with TRBD2. CDR3 sequence: CASSYRLAEVEQYF. CDR3 in DNA: TGTGCCAGCAGTTACCGACTAGCGGAGGTCGAGCAGTACTTC.